Shown below are 19 T cell receptor beta chains from a single sample sequenced in a study of shared clonotypes between healthy human individuals. As defined, naive CD8 cells were CD45RO-negative and positively selected for CCR7, with terminally differentiated effector memory CD45RA+ cells excluded. Produced via immunoSEQ multiplex PCR; TCRdb's table is partial and in-frame only. This table has around 640,000 clones, approximately 96% appearing once. The specimen was naive CD8+ T cells sorted from blood. All receptors come from a woman aged 25-40 years in good health.

J is TRBJ2-1 and V is TRBV5-6; D remains unclear. CDR3 size: 15 residues. V lost 0 bases, J lost 0 bases, and 7 bases lay in between. Germline V CDR1 and CDR2: SGHDT, YYEEEE. Here the CDR3 reads CASSLGLSSYNEQFF. CDR3 coding DNA: TGTGCCAGCAGCTTGGGGCTTAGCTCCTACAATGAGCAGTTCTTC.

This clone has only one observation. The sample contains more than one DNA sequence encoding this CDR3. The V gene is TRBV27, the J gene TRBJ2-1, with 15 bases matching TRBD2. Per germline, CDR1 MNHEY and CDR2 SMNVEV (reference sequence). The J segment lost 7 bases and the V segment lost 5 bases, leaving 3 bases of the junction unmatched. CDR3 size: 15 residues. This CDR3 is CASSLGTSGRNEQFF. The CDR3 nucleotides read TGTGCCAGCAGTCTCGGGACTAGCGGGAGGAATGAGCAGTTCTTC.

The rearrangement links TRBV19 to TRBJ1-1; tentatively, D is TRBD1 (5 bases). CDR1 and CDR2 (germline): LNHDA, SQIVND (reference sequence). V was pared by 5 bases and J by 2 bases, with 15 bases between. The CDR3 consists of 15 residues. The CDR3 bases are TGTGCCAGTAGTCAGGTTTGGGGCGGAAACACTGAAGCTTTCTTT. Translated, it gives CASSQVWGGNTEAFF.

The chain employs TRBV29-1 and TRBJ2-1, with 13 bases lining up with TRBD2. In germline, CDR1 is SQVTM, CDR2 ANQGSEA. With 4 bases clipped from V and 6 bases from J, the junction kept 9 bases outside the gene matches. There are 16 residues in the CDR3. This chain's CDR3 is CSVATLTSGRFNEQFF. CDR3 nucleotides: TGCAGCGTTGCGACCCTGACTAGCGGGAGGTTCAATGAGCAGTTCTTC.

This sequence joins TRBV6-5 and TRBJ2-7; no firm D call. This CDR3 region has 15 residues. V gave up 6 bases and J gave up 6 bases, with 21 bases separating them. CDR1 is MNHEY and CDR2 is SVGAGI in the germline V gene. CDR3 coding DNA: TGTGCCAGCAGCCATCCTCAAGGGCCGGTGGGCGAGCAGTACTTC. Translating it yields CASSHPQGPVGEQYF.

This chain connects TRBV5-1 to TRBJ2-1, with a possible D match to TRBD2 (6 bases). Per the germline V gene, CDR1 is SGHRS and CDR2 is YFSETQ. V lost 4 bases and J 3 bases, leaving 17 bases between the germline ends. This CDR3 is 16 amino acids long. The CDR3 coding sequence is TGCGCCAGCAGCGCGACCACCGGGAGAGACTACAATGAGCAGTTCTTC. This codes for CASSATTGRDYNEQFF.

Note on this clone: The sample contains more than one DNA sequence encoding this CDR3. The CDR3 DNA sequence: TGTGCCAGCAGCTCGGGGGGGAACCAAGAGACCCAGTACTTC. As protein: CASSSGGNQETQYF. V gene TRBV7-9 combines with J gene TRBJ2-5, with 8 bases aligning to TRBD2. The CDR3 spans 14 residues. With V trimmed by 4 bases and J by 0 bases, 1 base remained unmatched. In germline, CDR1 is SEHNR, CDR2 FQNEAQ (reference sequence).

The J gene is TRBJ2-1, the V gene TRBV28, with 13 bases matching TRBD2. Trimming removed 6 bases from V and 2 bases from J; junction bases left unmatched: 4. The germline V gene encodes CDR1 MDHEN and CDR2 SYDVKM. The CDR3 contains 16 residues. CDR3 in amino acids: CASSQGTSGTYNEQFF. The CDR3 coding sequence is TGTGCCAGCAGCCAGGGGACTAGCGGGACCTACAATGAGCAGTTCTTC.

This chain connects TRBV6-5 to TRBJ2-7; 8 bases agree with TRBD2. Per germline, CDR1 MNHEY and CDR2 SVGAGI. V gave up 0 bases and J gave up 3 bases; unmatched junction bases: 4. The length of the CDR3 is 15 residues. The CDR3 DNA reads as TGTGCCAGCAGTTACTCCCGTAGCGGGGACTACGAGCAGTACTTC. It translates to CASSYSRSGDYEQYF.

This chain uses TRBV4-1 with TRBJ2-7; 10 bases align to TRBD1. CDR1 MGHRA and CDR2 YSYEKL come from the germline V gene. The CDR3 runs 16 residues. Trimming took 1 base from V and 6 from J; bases not matched to a gene: 9. The CDR3 here is CASSQGPGTGATEQYF. In DNA, the CDR3 is TGCGCCAGCAGCCAAGGGCCCGGGACAGGGGCCACCGAGCAGTACTTC.

This sequence joins TRBV19 and TRBJ2-5, with 8 bases identical to TRBD1. The ends lost 4 bases at V and 2 bases at J; junction bases unmatched: 3. Germline values: CDR1 LNHDA, CDR2 SQIVND (reference sequence). This CDR3 contains 14 residues. The CDR3 protein is CASSRTGPQETQYF. In DNA, the CDR3 is TGTGCCAGTAGTAGGACAGGGCCTCAAGAGACCCAGTACTTC.

The V gene is TRBV10-1, the J gene TRBJ2-3; D is unclear. The germline gives CDR1 WNHNN, CDR2 SYGVQD (reference sequence). V was trimmed by 8 bases and J by 0 bases, leaving 12 bases between them. The CDR3 length is 14 residues. The CDR3 bases are TGCGCCAGCGCCCATATCGGTAGCACAGATACGCAGTATTTT. Its translation is CASAHIGSTDTQYF.

The chain carries TRBV7-9 and TRBJ2-7, with D possibly matching TRBD2 (6 bases). CDR1 is SEHNR, CDR2 FQNEAQ, per germline (reference sequence). V dropped 6 bases and J dropped 6 bases, with 15 bases sitting between them. The CDR3 loop spans 13 amino acids. CDR3 amino acids: CASRRGIGSEQYF. Written as DNA, the CDR3 is TGTGCCAGCAGGCGCGGGATAGGTTCCGAGCAGTACTTC. The entire variable domain, with the rest obtained from reference TRBV7-9 and TRBJ2-7, is as follows: DTGVSQNPRHKITKRGQNVTFRCDPISEHNRLYWYRQTLGQGPEFLTYFQNEAQLEKSRLLSDRFSAERPKGSFSTLEIQRTEQGDSAMYLCASRRGIGSEQYFGPGTRLTVT.

This clone has a single count. The V gene is TRBV27, the J gene TRBJ1-1, with a weak D call TRBD1 (6 bases). V lost 5 bases to trimming and J lost 0 bases, with 16 bases between them. CDR1 and CDR2 (germline): MNHEY, SMNVEV (reference sequence). The CDR3 contains 16 residues. The DNA for the CDR3 is TGTGCCAGCAGTCCCTATCAGGGGAACATGAACACTGAAGCTTTCTTT. This encodes CASSPYQGNMNTEAFF.

The V and J genes are TRBV18 and TRBJ2-5; the D is unclear. The V and J ends lost 0 bases and 5 bases respectively, with 4 bases between them. Germline V gene data show CDR1 as KGHSH and CDR2 as LQKENI. The CDR3 sequence is 12 residues long. Here the CDR3 DNA reads TGTGCCAGCTCACCACCAGGGGAGACCCAGTACTTC. It yields the protein CASSPPGETQYF.

The chain joins TRBV29-1 to TRBJ2-3; 9 bases fit TRBD2. The CDR3 has 20 amino acids. J was trimmed by 0 bases and V by 4 bases; bases with no gene match: 20. Per the germline V gene, CDR1 is SQVTM and CDR2 is ANQGSEA. The CDR3 region is CSVVGLIGLAGRYSTDTQYF. The CDR3 DNA follows: TGCAGCGTTGTTGGGCTGATCGGTCTAGCGGGGAGATATAGCACAGATACGCAGTATTTT.

The rearrangement uses TRBV7-9 and TRBJ1-3; D may be TRBD1 (6 bases). This CDR3 spans 16 amino acids. The V end was cut by 3 bases, the J end by 1 base, with 13 bases between. Germline values: CDR1 SEHNR, CDR2 FQNEAQ (reference sequence). The CDR3 spells CASSFGSRGSGNTIYF. DNA for the CDR3: TGTGCCAGCAGCTTCGGCTCCAGGGGATCTGGAAACACCATATATTTT.

V gene TRBV27 combines with J gene TRBJ1-5; no clear D. Germline V gene data show CDR1 as MNHEY and CDR2 as SMNVEV (reference sequence). With 8 bases removed from V and 6 bases from J, the gap between germline ends came to 11 bases. This CDR3 is 12 amino acids long. The CDR3 DNA reads as TGTGCCAGCGGACTTCAAAGTCAGCCCCAGCATTTT. It codes for CASGLQSQPQHF.

V is TRBV6-6 and J is TRBJ2-3; D is unclear. The V gene lost 4 bases and the J gene lost 1 base, with 12 bases spanning the gap. The length of the CDR3 is 15 residues. CDR1 is MNHNY and CDR2 is SVGAGI in the germline V gene (reference sequence). The CDR3 region has the DNA TGTGCCAGCAGTTTACAAGACCGACGCACAGATACGCAGTATTTT. As protein: CASSLQDRRTDTQYF.